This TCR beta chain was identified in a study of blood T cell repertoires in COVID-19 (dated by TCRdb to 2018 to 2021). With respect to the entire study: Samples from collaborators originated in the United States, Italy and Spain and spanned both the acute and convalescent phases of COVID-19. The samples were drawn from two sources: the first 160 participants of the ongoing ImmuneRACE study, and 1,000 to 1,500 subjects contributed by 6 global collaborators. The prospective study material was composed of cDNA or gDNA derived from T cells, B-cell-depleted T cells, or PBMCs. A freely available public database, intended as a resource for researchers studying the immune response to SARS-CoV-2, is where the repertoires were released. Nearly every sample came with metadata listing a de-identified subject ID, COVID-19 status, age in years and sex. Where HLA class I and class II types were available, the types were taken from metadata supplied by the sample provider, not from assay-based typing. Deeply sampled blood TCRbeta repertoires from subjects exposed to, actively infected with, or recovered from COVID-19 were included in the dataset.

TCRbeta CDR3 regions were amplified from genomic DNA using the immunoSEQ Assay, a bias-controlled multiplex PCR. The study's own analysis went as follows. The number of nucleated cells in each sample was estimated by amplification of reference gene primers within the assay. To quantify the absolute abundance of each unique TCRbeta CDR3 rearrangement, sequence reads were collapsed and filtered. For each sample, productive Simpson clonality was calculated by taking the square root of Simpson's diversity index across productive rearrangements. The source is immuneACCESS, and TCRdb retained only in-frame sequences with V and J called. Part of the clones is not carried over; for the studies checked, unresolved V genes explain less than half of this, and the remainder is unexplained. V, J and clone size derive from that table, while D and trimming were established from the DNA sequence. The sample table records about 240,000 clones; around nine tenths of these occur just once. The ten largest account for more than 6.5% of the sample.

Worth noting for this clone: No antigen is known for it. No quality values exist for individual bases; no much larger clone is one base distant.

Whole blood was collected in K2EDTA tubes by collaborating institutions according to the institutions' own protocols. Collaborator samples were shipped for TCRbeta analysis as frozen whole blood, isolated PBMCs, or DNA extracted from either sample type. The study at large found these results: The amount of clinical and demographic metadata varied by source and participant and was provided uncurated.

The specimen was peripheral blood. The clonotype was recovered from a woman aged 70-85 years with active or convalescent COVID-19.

The nucleotide sequence reads as follows: TGTGCCAGTAGTTGGGCCGGCCTGAACACTGAAGCTTTCTTT. Translated, it gives CASSWAGLNTEAFF. Recombination connected TRBV19 to TRBJ1-1, with no confident D gene call. There are 14 amino acids in the CDR3, from cysteine to phenylalanine inclusive. Only the CDR3 region is kept as DNA, spanning 42 bases read in frame from base 1. CDR1 and CDR2 were assigned from the germline V gene (reference sequence) as LNHDA and SQIVND. V is shortened by 5 bases, J by 0 bases, and the region joining them spans 10 bases.